This is a list of T cell receptor beta chains from one sample in a study of cytomegalovirus exposure and HLA in healthy donors. The protocol was immunoSEQ multiplex PCR, while the TCRdb copy is restricted to in-frame clones and leaves out a portion. This table has hundreds of thousands of clones, about three quarters appearing once. The sample taken for sequencing was PBMCs. The receptors shown here come from a woman in her sixties or seventies in good health and CMV-seropositive. Each CDR3 is given with its conserved first and last residue. The D gene is left open where the match is weak. For some rows the clone size is stated as once, few or many, or as a class when expanded; others skip it.

CDR3: CASSLASGGNTEAFF
DNA: TGTGCCAGCAGCTTAGCTTCGGGGGGCAACACTGAAGCTTTCTTT
D: NA
V: TRBV7-9
size: NA
J: TRBJ1-1

CDR3: CASSLVGQNEQFF
DNA: TGCGCCAGCAGCTTGGTAGGACAGAATGAGCAGTTCTTC
D: NA
V: TRBV5-1
size: once
J: TRBJ2-1

CDR3: CASRSTVSNQPQHF
DNA: TGCGCCAGCAGAAGTACAGTTAGCAATCAGCCCCAGCATTTT
D: NA
V: TRBV10-1
size: NA
J: TRBJ1-5

CDR3: CASSAQQGPYGYTF
DNA: TGTGCCAGCAGCGCACAACAGGGTCCCTATGGCTACACCTTC
D: NA
V: TRBV5-4
size: NA
J: TRBJ1-2

CDR3: CASSGTGTPLNEQFF
DNA: TGTGCCAGCAGTGGAACCGGGACTCCCCTCAATGAGCAGTTCTTC
D: NA
V: TRBV6-1
size: few
J: TRBJ2-1

CDR3: CASSLAFQGSTDTQYF
DNA: TGCGCCAGCAGCTTGGCATTTCAGGGGTCCACAGATACGCAGTATTTT
D: NA
V: TRBV5-1
size: NA
J: TRBJ2-3

CDR3: CAIRRSPGTGSATDTQYF
DNA: TGTGCCATCAGACGTTCACCCGGGACAGGGAGTGCGACAGATACGCAGTATTTT
D: TRBD1
V: TRBV10-3
size: NA
J: TRBJ2-3

CDR3: CASSEASGRMREQYF
DNA: TGCGCCAGCAGTGAGGCTAGCGGGAGGATGCGCGAGCAGTACTTC
D: TRBD2
V: TRBV10-2
size: NA
J: TRBJ2-7

CDR3: CASSRLQGVETQYF
DNA: TGTGCCAGCAGCCGCCTGCAGGGGGTAGAGACCCAGTACTTC
D: TRBD1
V: TRBV7-8
size: NA
J: TRBJ2-5

CDR3: CASSLDWTSGGLRTDTQYF
DNA: TGTGCCAGCAGCTTGGACTGGACTAGCGGGGGCCTTCGCACAGATACGCAGTATTTT
D: TRBD2
V: TRBV5-6
size: NA
J: TRBJ2-3

CDR3: CASPRWAGEFNEQFF
DNA: TGTGCCAGTCCCAGGTGGGCAGGGGAGTTCAATGAGCAGTTCTTC
D: NA
V: TRBV21-1
size: NA
J: TRBJ2-1

CDR3: CASSYSGDSTSLGYTF
DNA: TGTGCCAGCAGTTACTCGGGGGACAGCACGTCCTTGGGCTACACCTTC
D: TRBD1
V: TRBV6-5
size: NA
J: TRBJ1-2

CDR3: CASRSSRGASDTQYF
DNA: TGTGCCAGCAGGTCCAGTCGGGGGGCTTCAGATACGCAGTATTTT
D: NA
V: TRBV28
size: few
J: TRBJ2-3

CDR3: CASSLIQGYGYTF
DNA: TGTGCCAGCAGTCTGATCCAGGGGTATGGCTACACCTTC
D: NA
V: TRBV6-1
size: NA
J: TRBJ1-2

CDR3: CASSFSQGSTEAFF
DNA: TGTGCCAGCAGTTTCAGTCAGGGGAGCACTGAAGCTTTCTTT
D: NA
V: TRBV27
size: NA
J: TRBJ1-1

CDR3: CASSPTGGAENEKLFF
DNA: TGCGCCAGCAGCCCGACAGGGGGCGCCGAGAATGAAAAACTGTTTTTT
D: TRBD1
V: TRBV5-1
size: NA
J: TRBJ1-4

CDR3: CASSLSDSQETQYF
DNA: TGTGCCAGCAGCCTTTCAGACAGCCAAGAGACCCAGTACTTC
D: NA
V: TRBV5-4
size: NA
J: TRBJ2-5

CDR3: CASSLGQLNTEAFF
DNA: TGTGCCAGCAGTCTTGGACAGTTGAACACTGAAGCTTTCTTT
D: NA
V: TRBV6-1
size: NA
J: TRBJ1-1

CDR3: CASSFGGNNSPLHF
DNA: TGTGCCAGCAGCTTCGGAGGGAATAATTCACCCCTCCACTTT
D: NA
V: TRBV7-9
size: few
J: TRBJ1-6

CDR3: CASSPVDRVNQPQHF
DNA: TGTGCCAGCAGTCCCGTCGACAGGGTGAATCAGCCCCAGCATTTT
D: TRBD1
V: TRBV25-1
size: NA
J: TRBJ1-5

CDR3: CASSPGTGVPHEQYF
DNA: TGTGCCAGCTCACCCGGGACAGGGGTCCCCCACGAGCAGTACTTC
D: TRBD1
V: TRBV18
size: NA
J: TRBJ2-7

CDR3: CASSQGAPGLAGGYEQFF
DNA: TGTGCCAGCAGCCAAGGTGCCCCCGGACTAGCGGGGGGATATGAGCAGTTCTTC
D: TRBD2
V: TRBV4-2
size: few
J: TRBJ2-1

CDR3: CASSLGGRNTEAFF
DNA: TGCGCCAGCAGCTTGGGGGGCAGGAATACTGAAGCTTTCTTT
D: NA
V: TRBV5-1
size: once
J: TRBJ1-1

CDR3: CASRVREGTEAFF
DNA: TGTGCCAGCAGAGTCCGGGAGGGAACTGAAGCTTTCTTT
D: NA
V: TRBV2
size: NA
J: TRBJ1-1

CDR3: CASSVGQADHVDEQYF
DNA: TGTGCCAGCAGCGTAGGGCAGGCCGATCATGTTGACGAGCAGTACTTC
D: NA
V: TRBV9
size: NA
J: TRBJ2-7

CDR3: CASSARLALGDTQYF
DNA: TGTGCCAGTAGTGCCCGACTAGCGTTAGGAGATACGCAGTATTTT
D: TRBD2
V: TRBV19
size: NA
J: TRBJ2-3

CDR3: CASSVPGSAANEKLFF
DNA: TGTGCCAGCAGCGTGCCAGGGTCGGCGGCTAATGAAAAACTGTTTTTT
D: NA
V: TRBV7-6
size: NA
J: TRBJ1-4

CDR3: CASSLGAGATGELFF
DNA: TGTGCCAGCAGCTTAGGAGCGGGGGCCACCGGGGAGCTGTTTTTT
D: TRBD2
V: TRBV7-3
size: NA
J: TRBJ2-2

CDR3: CASSSDWAGEAFF
DNA: TGTGCCAGCAGCTCCGATTGGGCCGGTGAAGCTTTCTTT
D: NA
V: TRBV7-9
size: few
J: TRBJ1-1

CDR3: CAWKGSAARAFF
DNA: TGTGCCTGGAAGGGGTCGGCAGCTCGGGCTTTCTTT
D: NA
V: TRBV30
size: few
J: TRBJ1-1

CDR3: CASSQDTRTGGWETQYF
DNA: TGCGCCAGCAGCCAAGATACCCGGACAGGGGGCTGGGAGACCCAGTACTTC
D: TRBD1
V: TRBV4-1
size: NA
J: TRBJ2-5

CDR3: CAIRLAGGQETQYF
DNA: TGTGCCATTCGACTAGCGGGGGGGCAAGAGACCCAGTACTTC
D: TRBD2
V: TRBV30
size: NA
J: TRBJ2-5

CDR3: CASSDRRTGANYGYTF
DNA: TGTGCCAGTAGTGACCGGAGGACAGGGGCCAACTATGGCTACACCTTC
D: TRBD1
V: TRBV19
size: NA
J: TRBJ1-2

CDR3: CSVVTALNTEAFF
DNA: TGCAGCGTGGTGACAGCTTTGAACACTGAAGCTTTCTTT
D: NA
V: TRBV29-1
size: NA
J: TRBJ1-1

CDR3: CASSLRPSGVTSGANVLTF
DNA: TGCGCCAGCAGCTTGCGCCCTAGCGGGGTGACCTCTGGGGCCAACGTCCTGACTTTC
D: TRBD2
V: TRBV5-1
size: NA
J: TRBJ2-6

CDR3: CASSKDREYGYTF
DNA: TGCGCCAGCAGCAAGGACAGGGAGTATGGCTACACCTTC
D: TRBD1
V: TRBV4-1
size: NA
J: TRBJ1-2

CDR3: CASSLGVAASTDTQYF
DNA: TGCGCCAGCAGCTTGGGCGTAGCGGCTAGCACAGATACGCAGTATTTT
D: NA
V: TRBV5-1
size: NA
J: TRBJ2-3

CDR3: CASSSSRGSGNTIYF
DNA: TGTGCCAGCAGTTCATCAAGGGGGTCCGGAAACACCATATATTTT
D: NA
V: TRBV6-1
size: NA
J: TRBJ1-3

CDR3: CASSLAGGSYEQYF
DNA: TGTGCCAGCAGCTTGGCCGGCGGCTCCTACGAGCAGTACTTC
D: NA
V: TRBV5-4
size: NA
J: TRBJ2-7

CDR3: CASSLDSGEQFF
DNA: TGTGCCAGCAGCTTGGACAGTGGCGAGCAGTTCTTC
D: NA
V: TRBV5-4
size: NA
J: TRBJ2-1

CDR3: CASSTTGTDTDTQYF
DNA: TGTGCCAGCAGCACCACCGGGACAGACACAGATACGCAGTATTTT
D: TRBD1
V: TRBV7-3
size: NA
J: TRBJ2-3

CDR3: CASSLIFSGAYTEAFF
DNA: TGCGCCAGCAGCTTGATCTTCTCTGGGGCGTACACTGAAGCTTTCTTT
D: NA
V: TRBV5-1
size: few
J: TRBJ1-1

CDR3: CASSLQVGRNYGYTF
DNA: TGTGCCAGCAGCTTGCAGGTTGGGAGGAACTATGGCTACACCTTC
D: NA
V: TRBV5-6
size: few
J: TRBJ1-2

CDR3: CASSDFRGTYEQYF
DNA: TGTGCCAGCAGCGACTTCAGGGGAACCTACGAGCAGTACTTC
D: NA
V: TRBV6-5
size: NA
J: TRBJ2-7

CDR3: CASSLATGGNEQFF
DNA: TGTGCCAGCAGTTTGGCGACAGGGGGCAATGAGCAGTTCTTC
D: TRBD1
V: TRBV27
size: NA
J: TRBJ2-1

CDR3: CASSFKQSTEAFF
DNA: TGTGCCAGCAGTTTTAAACAGAGCACTGAAGCTTTCTTT
D: NA
V: TRBV27
size: once
J: TRBJ1-1

CDR3: CAISEGQGDEKLFF
DNA: TGTGCCATCAGTGAGGGACAGGGGGATGAAAAACTGTTTTTT
D: TRBD1
V: TRBV10-3
size: NA
J: TRBJ1-4

CDR3: CASSLSSMVYEQYF
DNA: TGTGCCAGCAGTTTATCCAGTATGGTCTACGAGCAGTACTTC
D: NA
V: TRBV28
size: NA
J: TRBJ2-7

CDR3: CASSLQGAHGYTF
DNA: TGTGCCAGCAGCTTACAGGGGGCCCATGGCTACACCTTC
D: TRBD1
V: TRBV7-2
size: NA
J: TRBJ1-2

CDR3: CASSQWGANTGELFF
DNA: TGCGCCAGCAGCCAATGGGGAGCCAACACCGGGGAGCTGTTTTTT
D: NA
V: TRBV4-1
size: NA
J: TRBJ2-2

CDR3: CASSLMTEDTQYF
DNA: TGCGCCAGCAGCCTAATGACAGAAGATACGCAGTATTTT
D: NA
V: TRBV5-1
size: NA
J: TRBJ2-3

CDR3: CASSHVAGGRVEQYF
DNA: TGTGCCAGCAGCCATGTGGCGGGAGGGCGTGTCGAGCAGTACTTC
D: TRBD2
V: TRBV14
size: NA
J: TRBJ2-7

CDR3: CASSLQVLDGYTF
DNA: TGTGCCAGCAGTCTACAGGTCTTGGATGGCTACACCTTC
D: NA
V: TRBV28
size: NA
J: TRBJ1-2

CDR3: CATRQGGSGANVLTF
DNA: TGTGCCACCAGACAGGGGGGCTCTGGGGCCAACGTCCTGACTTTC
D: TRBD1
V: TRBV28
size: NA
J: TRBJ2-6

CDR3: CASSIITEYYGYTF
DNA: TGTGCCAGCAGCATCATTACGGAGTACTATGGCTACACCTTC
D: NA
V: TRBV7-2
size: NA
J: TRBJ1-2

CDR3: CASSLISGGPEAFF
DNA: TGTGCCAGCAGCTTAATTTCAGGGGGCCCTGAAGCTTTCTTT
D: TRBD1
V: TRBV11-1
size: NA
J: TRBJ1-1

CDR3: CASRPISSSYEQYF
DNA: TGTGCCAGTAGGCCTATTTCTAGCTCCTACGAGCAGTACTTC
D: NA
V: TRBV19
size: NA
J: TRBJ2-7

CDR3: CRISDRVNEQFF
DNA: TGCAGGATTTCGGACAGGGTGAATGAGCAGTTCTTC
D: TRBD1
V: TRBV29-1
size: few
J: TRBJ2-1